The 28 T cell receptor beta chains below all came from one sample that was sequenced in a study of T cells in localized non-small cell lung cancer. Only in-frame clones appear in the TCRdb table, and some are missing; sequencing was by immunoSEQ multiplex PCR. In the table there are tens of thousands of clones, 86% of which are singletons. The specimen comprised peripheral blood, sampled before any cancer treatment. Receptor source: a male donor aged 60 or over with stage III squamous cell lung carcinoma.

The CDR3 reads CASSADSGGIVFGELFF. DNA for the CDR3: TGTGCCAGCAGCGCCGATAGCGGGGGGATTGTTTTCGGGGAGCTGTTTTTT. The chain recombines TRBV9 with TRBJ2-2; TRBD2 aligns across 10 bases. The CDR3 sequence is 17 residues long. CDR1 is SGDLS, CDR2 YYNGEE, per germline. The V gene end was trimmed by 3 bases and the J gene end by 7 bases; junction bases not matched to a gene: 12.

The chain uses TRBV7-2 and TRBJ2-7; 7 positions agree with TRBD2. The CDR3 spans 14 residues. V lost 5 bases to trimming and J lost 2 bases; unmatched junction nucleotides: 6. The germline gives CDR1 SGHTA, CDR2 FQGNSA. The CDR3 DNA reads TGTGCCAGCAGCCATTCCGGGACTACCTACGAGCAGTACTTC. It codes for CASSHSGTTYEQYF.

The V call is TRBV7-2, the J call TRBJ2-1; 9 bases align to TRBD2. Germline CDR1 is SGHTA and CDR2 is FQGNSA. The CDR3 is made up of 16 amino acids. The V and J ends lost 0 bases and 3 bases, in that order; junction bases with no gene match: 3. CDR3 sequence (DNA): TGTGCCAGCAGCTTAGCTAGCGGGGGAGACTACAATGAGCAGTTCTTC. This gives the protein CASSLASGGDYNEQFF.

The chain couples TRBV19 to TRBJ1-5; 7 bases line up with TRBD1. CDR3 size: 14 residues. Germline V CDR1 and CDR2: LNHDA, SQIVND (reference sequence). Germline trimming cut 7 bases from V and 7 bases from J; bases unmatched to any gene: 10. CDR3 in amino acids: CASTQTGRGQPQHF. The CDR3 DNA sequence: TGTGCCAGTACCCAGACAGGGCGAGGGCAGCCCCAGCATTTT.

On this clone: Additional DNA sequences in this sample encode the identical CDR3. The chain links TRBV18 to TRBJ1-1; no clear D. CDR1 and CDR2 (germline): KGHSH, LQKENI. The V end was cut by 3 bases, the J end by 1 base, with 3 bases between. CDR3 length equals 12 residues. The CDR3 reads CASSPTNTEAFF. Here the CDR3 DNA reads TGTGCCAGCTCACCGACGAACACTGAAGCTTTCTTT.

This chain joins TRBV30 and TRBJ1-4, with a weak D call TRBD1 (5 bases). The CDR3 runs to 13 residues. Germline V gene data show CDR1 as GTSNPN and CDR2 as SVGIG (reference sequence). The ends were cut back, 0 bases at V and 8 bases at J, with 10 bases in the middle. CDR3 amino acids: CAWSVGALEKLFF. The CDR3 coding sequence is TGTGCCTGGAGTGTAGGGGCCCTGGAAAAACTGTTTTTT.

The chain recombines TRBV5-1 with TRBJ1-2; D call uncertain. Between the trimmed V and J ends, which lost 0 bases and 8 bases, there was a span of 8 bases. CDR1 and CDR2 (germline): SGHRS, YFSETQ. The CDR3 length is 12 residues. CDR3 DNA: TGCGCCAGCAGCTTGGGAGGGTCAGGCTACACCTTC. The encoded protein is CASSLGGSGYTF.

This rearrangement joins TRBV11-2 to TRBJ2-5; weak D call: TRBD1 (5 bases). Trimming pared 5 bases from V and 2 bases from J, leaving 6 bases between. The CDR3 is 12 amino acids. Germline V gene sequence: CDR1 SGHAT, CDR2 FQNNGV. The CDR3 loop is CASSRQQETQYF. The CDR3, as DNA: TGTGCCAGCAGCCGACAGCAAGAGACCCAGTACTTC.

This chain joins TRBV11-2 and TRBJ2-7; possibly TRBD2 for D (6 bases). Trimming took off 5 bases at V and 1 base at J, with 18 bases between the two ends. Germline lookup yields CDR1 SGHAT and CDR2 FQNNGV. This CDR3 has 16 residues. This CDR3 reads CASSPYRFGGSYEQYF. In DNA form, the CDR3 reads TGTGCCAGCAGCCCTTACAGGTTTGGAGGGTCCTACGAGCAGTACTTC.

The chain recombines TRBV20-1 with TRBJ2-1; D is unclear. Germline V gene sequence: CDR1 DFQATT, CDR2 SNEGSKA (reference sequence). The CDR3 runs 11 residues. V lost 3 bases and J lost 7, with 7 bases in between. CDR3 DNA sequence: TGCAGTGCTAGTAGTCGAAATGAGCAGTTCTTC. Protein sequence: CSASSRNEQFF.

The chain recombines TRBV15 with TRBJ2-7; D gene uncertain. V shed 0 bases and J shed 1 base, with 10 bases lying between them. Germline CDR1 reads LNHNV; CDR2 reads YYDKDF (reference sequence). This CDR3 has 15 amino acids. The CDR3 loop reads CATSREIADSYEQYF. CDR3 nucleotides: TGTGCCACCAGCAGAGAGATTGCGGATTCCTACGAGCAGTACTTC. Full variable domain (outside the CDR3, taken from reference TRBV15 and TRBJ2-7): DAMVIQNPRYQVTQFGKPVTLSCSQTLNHNVMYWYQQKSSQAPKLLFHYYDKDFNNEADTPDNFQSRRPNTSFCFLDIRSPGLGDTAMYLCATSREIADSYEQYFGPGTRLTVT.

Concerning this clone itself: Germline is not matched at one junction end, which may reflect a read error. The rearrangement links TRBV5-8 to TRBJ2-5; the match to TRBD1 covers 7 bases. CDR1 and CDR2 (germline): SGHTS, YDEGEE. The CDR3 length is 18 residues. The CDR3 sequence is CASTLGDISLAGGETQYF. Written as DNA, the CDR3 is TGTGCCAGCACCTTGGGGGACATCTCCCTAGCAGGGGGAGAGACCCAGTACTTC.

This clone was seen just once. J is TRBJ2-1 and V is TRBV18, with no clear D. There are 15 residues in the CDR3. Trimming left V 6 bases short and J 2 bases short, with 14 bases between. Germline CDR1 KGHSH, CDR2 LQKENI. The CDR3, as DNA: TGTGCCAGCTCCCGCGGTGCCACCACCTACAATGAGCAGTTCTTC. Its protein product is CASSRGATTYNEQFF.

The rearrangement uses TRBV4-1 and TRBJ2-3; a possible D gene is TRBD1 (5 bases). Germline V gene data show CDR1 as MGHRA and CDR2 as YSYEKL. The V end lost 1 base, the J end lost 3 bases, and 14 bases lay between the germline ends. The CDR3 runs 16 residues. The CDR3 coding sequence is TGCGCCAGCAGCCAAGTCGGACACCTACAGACAGATACGCAGTATTTT. The encoded protein is CASSQVGHLQTDTQYF.

The gene calls are TRBV5-4 and TRBJ2-2, with TRBD1 matching over 7 bases. The CDR3 runs 15 residues. In germline, CDR1 is SGHNT, CDR2 YYREEE (reference sequence). Trimming cost V 0 bases and J 5 bases; bases outside gene matches: 4. CDR3 sequence (DNA): TGTGCCAGCAGCTTGGAAAGGGGGCGGACCGGGGAGCTGTTTTTT. This sequence encodes CASSLERGRTGELFF. Filled out from reference TRBV5-4 and TRBJ2-2, the complete variable domain reads ETGVTQSPTHLIKTRGQQVTLRCSSQSGHNTVSWYQQALGQGPQFIFQYYREEENGRGNFPPRFSGLQFPNYSSELNVNALELDDSALYLCASSLERGRTGELFFGEGSRLTVL.

CDR3 in DNA: TGTGCCAGCAGCTTACGGACAGGGGACAACTCCTACGAGCAGTACTTC. Translation gives CASSLRTGDNSYEQYF. V usage is TRBV7-2 and J usage is TRBJ2-7, with 9 bases matching TRBD1. Looked up from germline, CDR1 is SGHTA and CDR2 is FQGNSA. V trimming: 2 bases; J trimming: 0 bases; junction bases outside the gene matches: 5. There are 16 residues in the CDR3.

This clone was detected only once. The J gene is TRBJ1-3, the V gene TRBV29-1; possibly TRBD1 for D (5 bases). The V end lost 7 bases, the J end lost 0 bases, and 13 bases lay between the germline ends. This CDR3 comprises 14 residues. CDR1 is SQVTM, CDR2 ANQGSEA, per germline. The CDR3: CSALSGSSGNTIYF. The CDR3 bases are TGCAGCGCTCTATCAGGGAGCTCTGGAAACACCATATATTTT.

The V gene is TRBV7-9, the J gene TRBJ2-2, with 13 bases aligning to TRBD2. This CDR3 has 17 residues. V shed 5 bases and J 5 bases; nucleotides not matched to a gene: 8. Germline loops: CDR1 SEHNR, CDR2 FQNEAQ (reference sequence). The CDR3 reads CASSPHRTSGGTGELFF. CDR3 DNA sequence: TGTGCCAGCAGCCCACACCGGACTAGCGGGGGAACCGGGGAGCTGTTTTTT.

The rearrangement uses TRBV6-5 and TRBJ2-7; D is perhaps TRBD2 (6 bases). Germline loops: CDR1 MNHEY, CDR2 SVGAGI. Deletions cut 7 bases from V and 6 bases from J, with 16 bases between. The CDR3 length is 13 residues. The DNA for the CDR3 is TGTGCCAGCACCCACGGAGGGTTGGGCGAGCAGTACTTC. This gives the protein CASTHGGLGEQYF.

The chain joins TRBV11-1 to TRBJ2-1; no firm D call. V gave up 5 bases and J gave up 9 bases, with 20 bases separating them. Germline V gene sequence: CDR1 SGHAT, CDR2 FQDESV (reference sequence). This CDR3 spans 15 amino acids. CDR3 residues: CASSRLLQDLGEQFF. Here the CDR3 DNA reads TGTGCCAGCAGCCGCCTTCTCCAGGATCTCGGTGAGCAGTTCTTC.

The CDR3 loop is CSVGTSGSFYNEQFF. CDR3 DNA sequence: TGCAGCGTGGGGACTAGCGGGAGTTTCTACAATGAGCAGTTCTTC. The chain couples TRBV29-1 to TRBJ2-1; 14 bases fit TRBD2. The J segment lost 3 bases and the V segment lost 6 bases, leaving 4 bases of the junction unmatched. The CDR3 is 15 amino acids. Germline values: CDR1 SQVTM, CDR2 ANQGSEA.

This rearrangement joins TRBV5-1 to TRBJ2-3, with a weak D call TRBD2 (5 bases). CDR1 is SGHRS, CDR2 YFSETQ, per germline. V was cut by 2 bases and J by 3 bases, with 16 bases left in between. This CDR3 spans 16 amino acids. CDR3 sequence: CASSLIGRDMTDTQYF. The CDR3 bases are TGCGCCAGCAGCTTAATTGGACGGGATATGACAGATACGCAGTATTTT.

The chain employs TRBV7-9 and TRBJ2-3; tentatively, D is TRBD1 or TRBD2 (5 bases each). CDR1 and CDR2 from the germline V gene are SEHNR and FQNEAQ (reference sequence). The CDR3 runs to 16 residues. Trimming removed 5 bases at V and 3 bases at J, with 18 bases between. CDR3 region: CASSLTRGAETDTQYF. The CDR3 bases are TGTGCCAGCAGCCTAACTAGGGGAGCGGAGACAGATACGCAGTATTTT.

The genes are TRBV11-3 and TRBJ1-1, with D possibly being TRBD1 (6 bases). This CDR3 region has 14 residues. The V end was cut by 2 bases, the J end by 5 bases, with 12 bases between. Germline CDR1 is SGHNT and CDR2 is YENEEA. This chain's CDR3 is CASSLTGPETEAFF. Here the CDR3 DNA reads TGTGCCAGCAGCTTAACAGGGCCCGAGACTGAAGCTTTCTTT.

The chain employs TRBV5-1 and TRBJ1-3; D is perhaps TRBD1 (5 bases). Looked up from germline, CDR1 is SGHRS and CDR2 is YFSETQ. The length of the CDR3 is 15 residues. Trimming removed 0 bases at V and 7 bases at J, with 14 bases between. The CDR3 DNA is TGCGCCAGCAGCTTGGGCGGGGGACTGTCTAACACCATATATTTT. Protein: CASSLGGGLSNTIYF.

The rearrangement links TRBV18 to TRBJ2-3; D uncertain. V was shortened by 0 bases and J by 4 bases, with 8 bases between the two germline ends. The CDR3 is made up of 14 amino acids. The germline V gene encodes CDR1 KGHSH and CDR2 LQKENI. The CDR3 here is CASSPPPDPDTQYF. The CDR3 nucleotides are TGTGCCAGCTCACCACCGCCGGACCCAGATACGCAGTATTTT.

The chain links TRBV5-1 to TRBJ1-1, with D possibly being TRBD1 (5 bases). V lost 4 bases and J 4 bases, leaving 20 bases between the germline ends. Germline CDR1 SGHRS, CDR2 YFSETQ. This CDR3 is built from 16 residues. This chain's CDR3 is CASSPKLGRVGTEAFF. In nucleotides, the CDR3 is TGCGCCAGCAGCCCAAAGTTGGGACGGGTGGGCACTGAAGCTTTCTTT.

The genes are TRBV5-6 and TRBJ1-3; D call uncertain. V was shortened by 0 bases and J by 4 bases, with 11 bases between the two germline ends. Germline lookup yields CDR1 SGHDT and CDR2 YYEEEE. The CDR3 extends over 15 amino acids. CDR3 region: CASSLAGPAGNTIYF. CDR3 in DNA: TGTGCCAGCAGCTTGGCCGGGCCGGCGGGAAACACCATATATTTT.